Listed below are T cell receptor beta chains from one sample, sequenced in a study of lymphopenia after photon versus proton radiotherapy. Here immunoSEQ multiplex PCR was the method, and the copy in TCRdb shows in-frame clones only, minus some. The sample consists of more than 50,000 clones, around 82% of them appearing once. The specimen comprised peripheral blood, sampled from a patient treated with photon-based radiotherapy. These TCRs come from a man between 45 and 60 years old with gastric cancer. Both conserved end residues are part of each CDR3. D genes are given only for firm matches. Clone size is given for some rows only: seen once, a few or many times, or a class if the clone is expanded.

DNA: TGTGCCAGCAGCGTAAGATTAGGACAGGGAGAAGGCTACACCTTC
CDR3: CASSVRLGQGEGYTF
J: TRBJ1-2
D: TRBD1
size: .
V: TRBV9

DNA: TGTGCCAGCAGCCTGGACTTGGGAAGCACCATATATTTT
CDR3: CASSLDLGSTIYF
J: TRBJ1-3
D: .
size: .
V: TRBV6-6

DNA: TGTGCCAGTAGTATGGCCAGGGGGCTGGACAATCAGCCCCAGCATTTT
CDR3: CASSMARGLDNQPQHF
J: TRBJ1-5
D: TRBD1
size: .
V: TRBV19

DNA: TGTGCCAGCAGCTTAGTAGGGGTTTCGGATAATCAGCCCCAGCATTTT
CDR3: CASSLVGVSDNQPQHF
J: TRBJ1-5
D: .
size: .
V: TRBV7-9

DNA: TGCGCCAGCAGCCAAGAGTACTCGGGACGGGGCCTATTTGCTGAAGCTTTCTTT
CDR3: CASSQEYSGRGLFAEAFF
J: TRBJ1-1
D: .
size: .
V: TRBV4-3

DNA: TGTGCCTGGGGTGGACAAGGGGAGTTCTTC
CDR3: CAWGGQGEFF
J: TRBJ2-1
D: .
size: .
V: TRBV30

DNA: TGTGCCAGCAGTCGGGACACCGGGGTGGGAGGCTACACCTTC
CDR3: CASSRDTGVGGYTF
J: TRBJ1-2
D: .
size: .
V: TRBV6-4

DNA: TGTGCCAGCAGTTCGCACGGGAGGGTTGGAGCAGATACGCAGTATTTT
CDR3: CASSSHGRVGADTQYF
J: TRBJ2-3
D: TRBD2
size: .
V: TRBV6-6

DNA: TGTGCCAGCAGCGTCCTAGCGGGAGGCCACAATGAGCAGTTCTTC
CDR3: CASSVLAGGHNEQFF
J: TRBJ2-1
D: TRBD2
size: .
V: TRBV9

DNA: TGTGCCAGTAGTATAGGAGGGACGGTGTTCTACGAGCAGTACTTC
CDR3: CASSIGGTVFYEQYF
J: TRBJ2-7
D: .
size: .
V: TRBV19

DNA: TGTGCCAGCAGCGGTAGCCGGGACGGAAACTATGGCTACACCTTC
CDR3: CASSGSRDGNYGYTF
J: TRBJ1-2
D: .
size: .
V: TRBV9

DNA: TGTGCCAGTAGAAGGACTAGCGGGAGTTACGAGCAGTACTTC
CDR3: CASRRTSGSYEQYF
J: TRBJ2-7
D: TRBD2
size: .
V: TRBV19

DNA: TGTGCCAGCAGCCGCGGGGGGGCAGATACGCAGTATTTT
CDR3: CASSRGGADTQYF
J: TRBJ2-3
D: TRBD2
size: .
V: TRBV7-2

DNA: TGTGCCAGCAGAACCAGGGGGTCGAAGGCCGGGGAGCTGTTTTTT
CDR3: CASRTRGSKAGELFF
J: TRBJ2-2
D: TRBD1
size: .
V: TRBV28

DNA: TGTGCCAGCTCCATGGGACAGTCCCCCTCCCTCTACTATGGCTACACCTTC
CDR3: CASSMGQSPSLYYGYTF
J: TRBJ1-2
D: TRBD1
size: .
V: TRBV18

DNA: TGTGCCAGCAGCGGCGGACAGGGGGCGCCGAACACTGAAGCTTTCTTT
CDR3: CASSGGQGAPNTEAFF
J: TRBJ1-1
D: TRBD1
size: .
V: TRBV7-9

DNA: TGTGCCAGCAGCGTAGCTGAAGGGATGAGCTCCTACGAGCAGTACTTC
CDR3: CASSVAEGMSSYEQYF
J: TRBJ2-7
D: .
size: .
V: TRBV9

DNA: TGTGCCAGCAGCCACCCCCGGACAGGGTTGGGAAAACTGTTTTTT
CDR3: CASSHPRTGLGKLFF
J: TRBJ1-4
D: TRBD1
size: .
V: TRBV7-8

DNA: TGTGCCAGCAGTTACTCGAGGGCAGGGTACGACACTGAAGCTTTCTTT
CDR3: CASSYSRAGYDTEAFF
J: TRBJ1-1
D: .
size: .
V: TRBV6-5

DNA: TGTGCCAGCAGCCAAGATCTCGGATTCTACGAGCAGTACTTC
CDR3: CASSQDLGFYEQYF
J: TRBJ2-7
D: .
size: .
V: TRBV14

DNA: TGTGCCAGCAGCCGGATGGAGATAGACAATGAGCAGTTCTTC
CDR3: CASSRMEIDNEQFF
J: TRBJ2-1
D: .
size: few
V: TRBV4-2

DNA: TGTGCCAGCAGCCCGAGGGGTGGGAGCAATCAGCCCCAGCATTTT
CDR3: CASSPRGGSNQPQHF
J: TRBJ1-5
D: .
size: many
V: TRBV9

DNA: TGTGCCAGTAGTAACTGGACAGGGGAGGAGACCCAGTACTTC
CDR3: CASSNWTGEETQYF
J: TRBJ2-5
D: TRBD1
size: .
V: TRBV19

DNA: TGTGCCAGCAGCTTGGGTGGGACTATCCTCTATGGCTACACCTTC
CDR3: CASSLGGTILYGYTF
J: TRBJ1-2
D: .
size: .
V: TRBV7-2

DNA: TGTGCCAGCAGTTGGACGTCCGGGGTAGACTCCTACGAGCAGTACTTC
CDR3: CASSWTSGVDSYEQYF
J: TRBJ2-7
D: .
size: .
V: TRBV6-5

DNA: TGTGCCAGCAGTACACCTGGAAAGCAGTTCTTC
CDR3: CASSTPGKQFF
J: TRBJ2-1
D: .
size: .
V: TRBV6-5

DNA: TGTGCCATCAGTGATCCGGGACAGGGGGCGTATAATCAGGCCCAGCATTTT
CDR3: CAISDPGQGAYNQAQHF
J: TRBJ1-5
D: TRBD1
size: few
V: TRBV10-3

DNA: TGTGCCAGCAGCTTGACCAGGGCGGGAGGGCCAATCTACAATGAGCAGTTCTTC
CDR3: CASSLTRAGGPIYNEQFF
J: TRBJ2-1
D: TRBD2
size: .
V: TRBV7-9

DNA: TGTGCCAGCAGTTTCGGTGAGGGATATGAGCAGTTCTTC
CDR3: CASSFGEGYEQFF
J: TRBJ2-1
D: .
size: once
V: TRBV27

DNA: TGTGCCAGCAGCTTGGTGGACAGGGAGGGCGAGCAGTACTTC
CDR3: CASSLVDREGEQYF
J: TRBJ2-7
D: .
size: .
V: TRBV5-6

DNA: TGCGCCAGCAGCTTAGACAGGGGGGATGAAAAACTGTTTTTT
CDR3: CASSLDRGDEKLFF
J: TRBJ1-4
D: TRBD1
size: .
V: TRBV5-1

DNA: TGTGCCTGGACTAGCGTAAAGACCTACGAGCAGTACTTC
CDR3: CAWTSVKTYEQYF
J: TRBJ2-7
D: .
size: .
V: TRBV30

DNA: TGTGCCAGCAGTTACTCGATTGGTAGCGGGAGAGATGAGCAGTTCTTC
CDR3: CASSYSIGSGRDEQFF
J: TRBJ2-1
D: TRBD2
size: .
V: TRBV6-6

DNA: TGCGCCAGCAGCTTGAGTAGCGGGGGAAGATACAATGAGCAGTTCTTC
CDR3: CASSLSSGGRYNEQFF
J: TRBJ2-1
D: TRBD2
size: .
V: TRBV5-1

DNA: TGTGCCAGCAGGTCACTAGCGGGAGGGCCGTACAATGAGCAGTTCTTC
CDR3: CASRSLAGGPYNEQFF
J: TRBJ2-1
D: TRBD2
size: .
V: TRBV28

DNA: TGTGCCAGCAGCACCCACAGGGGCTCGGGGACCGGGGAGCTGTTTTTT
CDR3: CASSTHRGSGTGELFF
J: TRBJ2-2
D: TRBD1
size: .
V: TRBV7-9

DNA: TGTGCCAGCAGCCCCTTCGGCTACGAGCAGTACTTC
CDR3: CASSPFGYEQYF
J: TRBJ2-7
D: .
size: .
V: TRBV14

DNA: TGTGCCAGCAGTCCCCGTGCAGGAGTGGGCACCGGGGAGCTGTTTTTT
CDR3: CASSPRAGVGTGELFF
J: TRBJ2-2
D: .
size: .
V: TRBV7-9

DNA: TGCGCCAGCAGCTTATCGGGGACAACGAACACTGAAGCTTTCTTT
CDR3: CASSLSGTTNTEAFF
J: TRBJ1-1
D: .
size: once
V: TRBV5-1

DNA: TGTGCCAGCAGCTTGACTAGCGGGACTCTCGAGCAGTACTTC
CDR3: CASSLTSGTLEQYF
J: TRBJ2-7
D: TRBD2
size: .
V: TRBV7-8

DNA: TGTGCCTGGAGCCTTTCCGGGACAGGAAATCAGCCCCAGCATTTT
CDR3: CAWSLSGTGNQPQHF
J: TRBJ1-5
D: TRBD1
size: .
V: TRBV30

DNA: TGTGCCAGTAGTACGACAGGGGTAAAAAACATTCAGTACTTC
CDR3: CASSTTGVKNIQYF
J: TRBJ2-4
D: TRBD1
size: .
V: TRBV19

DNA: TGTGCCATCAGTGAGTACGTAAGGGGTGATCAGCCCCAGCATTTT
CDR3: CAISEYVRGDQPQHF
J: TRBJ1-5
D: .
size: .
V: TRBV10-3

DNA: TGTGCCAGCAGACGGACTAGCGGGTCAGGGAATGAGCAGTTCTTC
CDR3: CASRRTSGSGNEQFF
J: TRBJ2-1
D: TRBD2
size: .
V: TRBV7-9

DNA: TGTGCCAGCAGCACCCGGACAGGGCCGGGCAATGAGCAGTTCTTC
CDR3: CASSTRTGPGNEQFF
J: TRBJ2-1
D: TRBD1
size: .
V: TRBV7-2

DNA: TGTGCCGGAAGATCCCAGGGGGGGCGGGAGACCCAGTACTTC
CDR3: CAGRSQGGRETQYF
J: TRBJ2-5
D: .
size: .
V: TRBV28

DNA: TGTGCCATCGGAGCGGGAGATGGATACGAGCAGTACTTC
CDR3: CAIGAGDGYEQYF
J: TRBJ2-7
D: TRBD2
size: .
V: TRBV10-3

DNA: TGTGCCAGCAGTGAAGGGGAGGGGGGGCTGGGCCAAGAGACCCAGTACTTC
CDR3: CASSEGEGGLGQETQYF
J: TRBJ2-5
D: .
size: .
V: TRBV6-1